Below, 3 T cell receptor beta chains from the same sample are listed, as sequenced in a study of T cells in women clearing cervical HPV infection. The assay was immunoSEQ multiplex PCR, and TCRdb's table has in-frame clones only and misses some. The sample shows 30,000 to 45,000 clones, and around 6.5% sits with its ten largest clones. The sequenced sample was blood buffy coat. The receptors derive from a woman aged 18-70 years with a cervical HPV16 infection that either progressed to CIN3+ or cleared (not recorded which).

Concerning this clone itself: The CDR3 end lies 3 residues beyond the end of the read and is filled in from the germline J gene. The V call is TRBV12-3 or TRBV12-4, the J call TRBJ2-5; 11 positions agree with TRBD1. Losses at the gene ends were 5 bases for V and 5 bases for J; bases not matched to a gene: 7. The CDR3 has 15 amino acids. This chain's CDR3 is CASSPGQGAWETQYF. The covered CDR3 bases are TGTGCCAGCAGTCCTGGACAGGGGGCGTGGGAGACC.

A remark on this clone: The read terminates 3 residues ahead of where the CDR3 ends, so the germline J gene completes it. The V gene is TRBV19, the J gene TRBJ1-5; a weak D match, TRBD1 (5 bases). The length of the CDR3 is 13 residues. Germline V CDR1 and CDR2: LNHDA, SQIVND (reference sequence). Between the trimmed V and J ends, which lost 9 bases and 4 bases, there was a span of 13 bases. The CDR3 DNA, read in part, is TGTGCCAGCGAGCGGGGCGGGAATCAGCCC. It specifies CASERGGNQP. The full-length CDR3 reads as CASERGGNQPQHF.

As regards this clone: The read halts 3 residues ahead of the CDR3 end, with the missing end drawn from the germline J gene. This chain connects TRBV6-1 to TRBJ2-1, with D possibly TRBD2 on 7 matching bases. The CDR3 has 16 amino acids. Trimming left V 4 bases short and J 4 bases short, with 17 bases between. Germline CDR1 reads MNHNS; CDR2 reads SASEGT. The CDR3 DNA, read in part, is TGTGCCAGCAGTGTTAGGGGGGGGCCCTCTTACAATGAG. Protein: CASSVRGGPSYNE. The entire CDR3 protein reads CASSVRGGPSYNEQFF.